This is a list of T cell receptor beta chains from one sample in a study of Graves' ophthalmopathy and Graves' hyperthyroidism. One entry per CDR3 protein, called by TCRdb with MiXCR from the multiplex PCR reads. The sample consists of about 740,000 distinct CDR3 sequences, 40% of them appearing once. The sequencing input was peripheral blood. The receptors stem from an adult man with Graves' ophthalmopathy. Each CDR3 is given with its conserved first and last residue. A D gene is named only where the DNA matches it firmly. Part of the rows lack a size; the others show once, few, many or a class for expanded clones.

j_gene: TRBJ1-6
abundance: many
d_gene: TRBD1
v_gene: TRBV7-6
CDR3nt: TGTGCCAGCAGCTTTGGACAGGGAAATTCACCCCTCCACTTT
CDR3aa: CASSFGQGNSPLHF

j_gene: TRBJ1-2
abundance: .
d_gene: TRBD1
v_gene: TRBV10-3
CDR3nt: TGTGCCATCAGTGAGTCGGGGACAGGGGTACTCTTC
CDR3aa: CAISESGTGVLF

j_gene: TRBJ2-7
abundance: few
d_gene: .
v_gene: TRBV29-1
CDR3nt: TGCAGCGTTGCGCAGGCCACTACCTACGAGCAGTACTTC
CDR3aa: CSVAQATTYEQYF

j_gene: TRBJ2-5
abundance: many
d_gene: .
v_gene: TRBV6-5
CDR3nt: TGTGCCAGCAGTTCGCCCAGGGGGGAAGAGACCCAGTACTTC
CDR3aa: CASSSPRGEETQYF

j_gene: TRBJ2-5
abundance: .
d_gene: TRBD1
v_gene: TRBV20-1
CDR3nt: TGCAGTACTAGTAGCTCCGGGACAGGGTCAGAGACCCAGTACTTC
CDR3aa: CSTSSSGTGSETQYF

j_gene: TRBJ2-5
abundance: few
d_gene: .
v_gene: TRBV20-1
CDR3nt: TGCAGTGCTAGAGCGTCAGTAGGGGAGACCCAGTACTTC
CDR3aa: CSARASVGETQYF

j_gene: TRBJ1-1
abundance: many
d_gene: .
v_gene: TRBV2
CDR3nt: TGTGCCAGCAGTGGAGCGGGAAAGAACACTGAAGCTTTCTTT
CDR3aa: CASSGAGKNTEAFF

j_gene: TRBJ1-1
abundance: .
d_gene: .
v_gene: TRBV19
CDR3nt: TGTGCCAGTAGCATATTCCAAGGAAGGACTGAAACTTTCTTT
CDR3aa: CASSIFQGRTETFF

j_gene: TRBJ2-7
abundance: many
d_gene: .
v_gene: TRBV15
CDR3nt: TGTGCCACCAGCAGTTTTGAAAGGTCCTACGAGCAGTACTTC
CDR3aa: CATSSFERSYEQYF

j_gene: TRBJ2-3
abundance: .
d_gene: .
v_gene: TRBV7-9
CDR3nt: TGTGCCAGCAGCTTAGGAATAGCGACGGATACGCAGTATTTT
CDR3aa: CASSLGIATDTQYF

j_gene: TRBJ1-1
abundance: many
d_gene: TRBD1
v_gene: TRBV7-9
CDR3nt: TGTGCCAGCAGCTTCCAGGGGGCGCCTGAAGCTTTCTTT
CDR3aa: CASSFQGAPEAFF

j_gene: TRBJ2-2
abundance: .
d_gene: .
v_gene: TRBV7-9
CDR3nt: TGTGCCAGCAGCTTCCGGGAACCGAACACCGGGGAGCTGTTTTTT
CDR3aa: CASSFREPNTGELFF

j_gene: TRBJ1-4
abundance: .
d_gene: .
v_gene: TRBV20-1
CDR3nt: TGCAGTGCTAGTTCCGGGGGGGCAAATGAAAAACTGTTTTTT
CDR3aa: CSASSGGANEKLFF

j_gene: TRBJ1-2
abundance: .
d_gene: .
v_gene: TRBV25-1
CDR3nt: TGTGCCAGCAGTGATAGTGCCGGGGAGTTTGGCTACACCTTC
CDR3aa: CASSDSAGEFGYTF

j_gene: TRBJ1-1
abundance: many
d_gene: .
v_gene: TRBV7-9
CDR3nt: TGTGCCAGCAGCTTAACAGAGGGGTCTGAAGCTTTCTTT
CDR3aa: CASSLTEGSEAFF

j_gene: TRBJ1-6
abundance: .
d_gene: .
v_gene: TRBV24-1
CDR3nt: TGTGCCAGCAGCCTCATGAGGGGGGCGCGGGATTCACCCCTCCACTTT
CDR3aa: CASSLMRGARDSPLHF

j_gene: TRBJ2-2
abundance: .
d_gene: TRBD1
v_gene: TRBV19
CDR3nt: TGTGCCAGTAGTCCTCGGACAGGGGGCGCGAACACCGGGGAGCTGTTTTTT
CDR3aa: CASSPRTGGANTGELFF

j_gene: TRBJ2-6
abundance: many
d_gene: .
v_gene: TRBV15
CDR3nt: TGTGCCACCAGCGGCAGGGCATCTGGGGCCAACGTCCTGACTTTC
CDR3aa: CATSGRASGANVLTF

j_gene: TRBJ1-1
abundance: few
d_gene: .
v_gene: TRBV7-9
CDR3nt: TGTGCCAGCAGCTTATCTCGAGGGAGGACTGAAGCTTTCTTT
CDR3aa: CASSLSRGRTEAFF

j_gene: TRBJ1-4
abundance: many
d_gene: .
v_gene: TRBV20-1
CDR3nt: TGCAGTGCAACGACAGCATATAATGAAAAACTGTTTTTT
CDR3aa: CSATTAYNEKLFF

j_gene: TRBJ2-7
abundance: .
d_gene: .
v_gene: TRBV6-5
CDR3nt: TGTGCCAGCAGTTACGGGGTGGCGAGTGAGCAGTACTTC
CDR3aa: CASSYGVASEQYF

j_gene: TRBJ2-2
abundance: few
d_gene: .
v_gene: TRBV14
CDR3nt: TGTGCCAGCAGCCAAGATCTGACTGTAGGGGAGCTGTTTTTT
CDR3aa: CASSQDLTVGELFF

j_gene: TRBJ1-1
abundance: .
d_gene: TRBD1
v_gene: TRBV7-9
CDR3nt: TGTGCCAGCAGCCCCAGACAGGGGGCCTTGAACACTGAAGCTTTCTTT
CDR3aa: CASSPRQGALNTEAFF

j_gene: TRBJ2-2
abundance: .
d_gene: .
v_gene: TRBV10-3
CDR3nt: TGTGCCAGCAGGCGTCCAGGGGTGGGCACCGGGGAGCTGTTTTTT
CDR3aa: CASRRPGVGTGELFF

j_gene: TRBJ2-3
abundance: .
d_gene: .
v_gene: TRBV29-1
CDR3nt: TGCAGCGTTTTCACAGATACGCAGTATTTT
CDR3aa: CSVFTDTQYF

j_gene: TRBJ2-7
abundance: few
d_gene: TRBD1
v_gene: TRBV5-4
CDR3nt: TGTGCCAGCAGCTTTAAGGACAGGGGAGTAGAGCAGTACTTC
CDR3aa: CASSFKDRGVEQYF

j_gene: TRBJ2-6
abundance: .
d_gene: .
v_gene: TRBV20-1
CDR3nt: TGCAGTGCTAGAGGCGTAGAAGATCACTCTGGGGCCAACGTCCTGACTTTC
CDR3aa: CSARGVEDHSGANVLTF

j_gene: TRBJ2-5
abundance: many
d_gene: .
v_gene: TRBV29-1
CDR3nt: TGCAGCGTTGCCCCTAGAAGTGGTTCCCGGGAGACCCAGTACTTC
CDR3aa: CSVAPRSGSRETQYF

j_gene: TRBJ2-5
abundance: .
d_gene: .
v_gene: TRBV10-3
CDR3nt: TGTGCCAGCAGTTTCCAAACTGGGGGAGTCGGGGAGACCCAGTACTTC
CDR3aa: CASSFQTGGVGETQYF

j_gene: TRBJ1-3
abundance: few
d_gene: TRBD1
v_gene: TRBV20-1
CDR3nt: TGCAGTGCTCCCGACAGGGGAGGAGGAAACACCATATATTTT
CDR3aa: CSAPDRGGGNTIYF

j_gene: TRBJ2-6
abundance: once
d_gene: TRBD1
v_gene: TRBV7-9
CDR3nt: TGTGCCAGCAGCAAAATACCGGGACAGGGCACGAATCTTGGGGCCAACGTCCTGACTTTC
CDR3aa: CASSKIPGQGTNLGANVLTF

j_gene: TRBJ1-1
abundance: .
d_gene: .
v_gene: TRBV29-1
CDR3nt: TGCAGCGTTGACAGGGGATGGGAAGCTTTCTTT
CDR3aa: CSVDRGWEAFF

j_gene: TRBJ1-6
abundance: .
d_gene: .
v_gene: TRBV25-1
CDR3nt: TGTGCCGACCTGGGGGGCACCCTCCACTTT
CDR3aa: CADLGGTLHF